Following are 9 T cell receptor beta chains from one sample sequenced in a study of T cells expressing NK-cell markers. Reanalyzing the 5' RACE reads, TCRdb keeps one entry per CDR3 protein, without DNA. This specimen shows over 150,000 distinct CDR3 sequences; the ten leading clones hold 20%. Sequenced material: blood T cells: a sorted CD56 or NKG2C T cell subset, CD4+ or CD8+ T cells, or bulk PBMC T cells (not recorded which). These TCRs come from a man aged 18-69 years in good health.

The chain employs TRBV13 and TRBJ1-2. The CDR3 totals 14 residues. Germline values: CDR1 PRHDT, CDR2 FYEKMQ (reference sequence). This CDR3 is CASSLVQSSYGYTF.

The J gene is TRBJ2-5, the V gene TRBV3-1; TCRdb indicates TRBD2, and absent DNA this call remains unverified. This CDR3 has 15 amino acids. Germline lookup yields CDR1 LGHDT and CDR2 YNNKEL (reference sequence). The CDR3 sequence: CASSQEPSGQETQYF.

The chain carries TRBV7-9 and TRBJ2-2; TCRdb's D call, TRBD1, is unchecked because there is no DNA. CDR1 and CDR2 from the germline V gene are SEHNR and FQNEAQ (reference sequence). The length of the CDR3 is 16 residues. The CDR3 region is CASRISGGLNTGELFF.

The chain recombines TRBV28 with TRBJ2-7; without DNA, the TCRdb call of TRBD1 cannot be checked. Germline CDR1 MDHEN, CDR2 SYDVKM. This CDR3 has 15 residues. CDR3 amino acids: CASSWGTGGTYEQYF. Filled out from reference TRBV28 and TRBJ2-7, the complete variable domain reads DVKVTQSSRYLVKRTGEKVFLECVQDMDHENMFWYRQDPGLGLRLIYFSYDVKMKEKGDIPEGYSVSREKKERFSLILESASTNQTSMYLCASSWGTGGTYEQYFGPGTRLTVT.

The chain employs TRBV2 and TRBJ1-2; the D call from TCRdb, TRBD1, cannot be confirmed without DNA. This CDR3 has 13 residues. CDR1 and CDR2 (germline): SNHLY, FYNNEI. CDR3 in amino acids: CASTAGSQYGYTF.

The V gene is TRBV15, the J gene TRBJ1-4; there is no DNA to check the TCRdb D call of TRBD1. The CDR3 spans 14 residues. Germline assignment: CDR1 LNHNV and CDR2 YYDKDF (reference sequence). The CDR3 region is CATSRGQAHEKLFF.

The gene calls are TRBV12-3 or TRBV12-4 and TRBJ1-5. The CDR3 spans 12 residues. The CDR3 sequence is CASSFGGQPQHF.

The J gene is TRBJ1-4, the V gene TRBV6-5. This CDR3 comprises 19 residues. Germline loops: CDR1 MNHEY, CDR2 SVGAGI. CDR3 region: CASSYYFLRRQSLNEKLFF.

This sequence joins TRBV27 and TRBJ2-7; TCRdb designates TRBD1, a call that cannot be tested without DNA. The CDR3 totals 14 residues. CDR1 is MNHEY, CDR2 SMNVEV, per germline (reference sequence). The CDR3 region is CASRPGQGGYEQYF.